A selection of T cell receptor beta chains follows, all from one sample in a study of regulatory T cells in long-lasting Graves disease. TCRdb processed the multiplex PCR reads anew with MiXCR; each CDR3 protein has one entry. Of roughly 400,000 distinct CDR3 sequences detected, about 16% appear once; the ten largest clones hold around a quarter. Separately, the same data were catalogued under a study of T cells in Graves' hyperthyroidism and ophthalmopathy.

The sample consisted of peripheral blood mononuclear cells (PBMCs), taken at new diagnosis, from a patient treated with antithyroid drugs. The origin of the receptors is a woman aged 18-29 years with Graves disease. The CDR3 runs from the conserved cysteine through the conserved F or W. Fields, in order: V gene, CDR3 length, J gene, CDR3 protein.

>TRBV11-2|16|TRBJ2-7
CASSLSLAGGIYEQYF
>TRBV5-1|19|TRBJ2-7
CASSLVYSGGAATSYEQYF
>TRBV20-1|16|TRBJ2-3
CSARDPGTGGRDTQYF
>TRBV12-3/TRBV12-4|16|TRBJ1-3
CASSSGVGARGNTIYF
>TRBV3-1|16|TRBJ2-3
CASSQGWWEGADTQYF
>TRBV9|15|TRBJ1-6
CAQEPSSSYNSPLHF
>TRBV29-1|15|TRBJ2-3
CSVPPPGQGSWTQYF
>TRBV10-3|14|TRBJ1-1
CAISGQGGNTEAFF
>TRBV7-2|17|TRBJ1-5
CASSLVGAGGAGQPQHF
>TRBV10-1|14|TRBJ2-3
CAPPRAPSTDTQYF
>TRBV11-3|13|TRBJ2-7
CASSTGHFYEQYF
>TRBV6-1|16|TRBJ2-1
CASRSFGGRGYNEQFF
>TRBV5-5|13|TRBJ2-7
CASSLVDLYEQYF
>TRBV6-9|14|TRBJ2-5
CAGSYRAVVETQYF
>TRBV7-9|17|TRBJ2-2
CASSLSPLAGITGELFF
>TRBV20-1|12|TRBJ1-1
CSARAQGTEAFF
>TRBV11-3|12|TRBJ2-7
CATKGTGTEQYF
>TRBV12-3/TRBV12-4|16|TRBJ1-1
CASSSRWVSWNTEAFF
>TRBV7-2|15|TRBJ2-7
CASSLEGLAASEQYF
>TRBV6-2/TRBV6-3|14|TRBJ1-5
CASSYGGVLQPQHF
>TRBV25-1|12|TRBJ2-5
CASGGVFRTQYF
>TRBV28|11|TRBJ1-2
CASRANYGYTF
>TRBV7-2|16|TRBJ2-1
CASTPGGWLAGDEQFF
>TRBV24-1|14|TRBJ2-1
CATSGPGPRDEQFF
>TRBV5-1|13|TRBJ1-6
CASRRRYNSPLHF
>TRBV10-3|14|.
CAISQRELRETQYF
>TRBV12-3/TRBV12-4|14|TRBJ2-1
CASSWASRDNEQFF
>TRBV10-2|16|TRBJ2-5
CASNGLAAMTQETQYF
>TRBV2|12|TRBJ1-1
CASSGGNTEAFF
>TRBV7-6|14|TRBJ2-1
CASSLEASGAEQFF
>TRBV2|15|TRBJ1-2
CASILGQGFGYGYTF
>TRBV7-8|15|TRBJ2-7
CASSLLAGGGYEQYF
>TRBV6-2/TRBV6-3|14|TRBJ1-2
CASSEGGAGYGYTF
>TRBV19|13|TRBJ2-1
CASSILAGGRQFF
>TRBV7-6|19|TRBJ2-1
CASSSVGKPTGAHGDEQFF
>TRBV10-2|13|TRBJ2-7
CASSKAGGSEQYF
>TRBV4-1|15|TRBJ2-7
CASSPGLAKPYEQYF
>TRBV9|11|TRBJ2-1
CASGAADEQFF
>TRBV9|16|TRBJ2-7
CASSVGDRVPPYEQYF
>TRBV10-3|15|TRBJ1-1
CAIKREDTMNTEAFF
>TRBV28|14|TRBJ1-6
CASRPGGGNSPLHF
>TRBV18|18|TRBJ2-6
CASSQVAGGSSGANVLTF